One sample yielded the 27 T cell receptor beta chains listed below, sequenced in a study of siplizumab effects on memory and regulatory T cells. Libraries were prepared by immunoSEQ multiplex PCR; TCRdb keeps only in-frame clonotypes and omits some of them. Among around 100,000 clones listed, around 90% were seen once. Sequencing was done on a sample of non-Treg CD4+ T cells sorted from blood. These receptors all come from a human donor in good health.

V gene TRBV5-1 combines with J gene TRBJ2-6, with D unclear. Germline V CDR1 and CDR2: SGHRS, YFSETQ. Trimming took off 4 bases at V and 1 base at J, with 12 bases between the two ends. The CDR3 has 16 residues. The CDR3 loop is CASSQPATSGANVLTF. The DNA of the CDR3 is TGCGCCAGCAGCCAACCGGCCACTTCTGGGGCCAACGTCCTGACTTTC.

J is TRBJ1-2 and V is TRBV19, with D possibly TRBD1 on 5 matching bases. This CDR3 contains 13 residues. CDR1 and CDR2 (germline): LNHDA, SQIVND (reference sequence). Trimming cost V 11 bases and J 1 base, with 14 bases left between them. The CDR3 DNA reads TGTGCCTCCCGGGAGGGACTTAACTATGGCTACACCTTC. Residues: CASREGLNYGYTF.

V and J are TRBV10-1 and TRBJ2-1; 16 positions match TRBD2. The V segment lost 10 bases and the J segment 5 bases; nucleotides outside the gene matches: 11. Per germline, CDR1 WNHNN and CDR2 SYGVQD (reference sequence). The CDR3 has 17 amino acids. The CDR3 bases are TGCGCCACCCAGAAGGGACTAGCGGGAGGGCCTGACAATGAGCAGTTCTTC. This translates into CATQKGLAGGPDNEQFF.

The chain combines TRBV5-4 with TRBJ2-5, with 8 bases fitting TRBD1. Germline loops: CDR1 SGHNT, CDR2 YYREEE (reference sequence). Losses at the gene ends were 4 bases for V and 3 bases for J; bases not matched to a gene: 8. This CDR3 is built from 15 residues. The CDR3 loop reads CASSHPATGEETQYF. The CDR3 nucleotides read TGTGCCAGCAGCCATCCCGCGACAGGGGAAGAGACCCAGTACTTC.

The chain couples TRBV4-3 to TRBJ1-1, with TRBD1 as a possible D gene (6 bases). Germline V gene data show CDR1 as LGHNA and CDR2 as YSLEER. The CDR3 runs to 15 residues. The V gene lost 0 bases and the J gene lost 4 bases, with 12 bases spanning the gap. The CDR3 is CASSQEGARGTEAFF. In nucleotides, the CDR3 is TGCGCCAGCAGCCAAGAGGGGGCGCGGGGCACTGAAGCTTTCTTT.

This sequence joins TRBV5-1 and TRBJ1-1, with D possibly TRBD1 on 5 matching bases. Germline V gene lookup returns CDR1 SGHRS and CDR2 YFSETQ. Trimming left V 0 bases short and J 1 base short, with 10 bases between. This CDR3 is built from 15 residues. CDR3 sequence reads: CASSLVSGKNTEAFF. CDR3 nucleotides: TGCGCCAGCAGCTTGGTGTCAGGGAAGAACACTGAAGCTTTCTTT.

V gene TRBV18 combines with J gene TRBJ2-2, with no clear D. The CDR3 length is 12 residues. Looked up from germline, CDR1 is KGHSH and CDR2 is LQKENI. Trimming cost V 3 bases and J 6 bases, with 5 bases left between them. The CDR3 spells CASSPPAGELFF. The CDR3 nucleotides are TGTGCCAGCTCACCCCCCGCCGGGGAGCTGTTTTTT. Combining the CDR3 with reference TRBV18 and TRBJ2-2 gives the whole variable domain NAGVMQNPRHLVRRRGQEARLRCSPMKGHSHVYWYRQLPEEGLKFMVYLQKENIIDESGMPKERFSAEFPKEGPSILRIQQVVRGDSAAYFCASSPPAGELFFGEGSRLTVL.

The count of this clone is one. The junction departs from germline at one end; a sequencing error may be responsible. The rearrangement uses TRBV27 and TRBJ2-3; 12 bases line up with TRBD2. There are 13 residues in the CDR3. The germline V gene encodes CDR1 MNHEY and CDR2 SMNVEV (reference sequence). The CDR3 DNA reads as TGTGCCAGCAGTTTAACTAGCGGGAGGTTAGCACATTTT. Its protein is CASSLTSGRLAHF.

V usage is TRBV30 and J usage is TRBJ1-4; D unclear. The V and J ends lost 0 bases and 6 bases respectively, with 14 bases between them. CDR1 is GTSNPN and CDR2 is SVGIG in the germline V gene (reference sequence). The CDR3 loop spans 15 amino acids. The CDR3 coding sequence is TGTGCCTGGAGTGTACGCAGCTTACTCGATGAAAAACTGTTTTTT. This codes for CAWSVRSLLDEKLFF.

This clone has only a few counts. This sequence joins TRBV30 and TRBJ2-3, with D maybe TRBD1 (6 bases). From germline, CDR1 is GTSNPN and CDR2 SVGIG (reference sequence). Trimming removed 1 base from V and 11 bases from J, with 10 bases in between. This CDR3 has 11 residues. CDR3 DNA sequence: TGTGCCTGGAGTGCAACCAGGGGGCAGTATTTT. Its translation: CAWSATRGQYF.

The rearrangement links TRBV6-5 to TRBJ2-6, with a possible D match to TRBD1 (5 bases). CDR1 and CDR2 (germline): MNHEY, SVGAGI. Between the trimmed V and J ends, which lost 10 bases and 0 bases, there was a span of 10 bases. CDR3 size: 14 residues. The CDR3 region has the DNA TGTGCCATCGCAGGGCTCTCTGGGGCCAACGTCCTGACTTTC. Encoded protein: CAIAGLSGANVLTF.

The V call is TRBV11-2, the J call TRBJ2-7, with D possibly being TRBD1 (6 bases). Germline assignment: CDR1 SGHAT and CDR2 FQNNGV. The length of the CDR3 is 16 residues. V was pared by 5 bases and J by 3 bases, with 20 bases between. Here the CDR3 reads CASSPITNRVGYEQYF. DNA for the CDR3: TGTGCCAGCAGCCCAATAACCAACAGGGTTGGCTACGAGCAGTACTTC.

This clone was recorded only once. Sequence at one end of the junction differs from germline and may be a read error. This chain uses TRBV4-3 with TRBJ2-3; no definite D call. Germline V gene sequence: CDR1 LGHNA, CDR2 YSLEER. CDR3 length: 14 residues. The CDR3, as DNA: TGCGCCAGCAGCCAAGATCCCAGCAAAGATACGCAGTATTTT. Translating gives CASSQDPSKDTQYF.

This clone was seen a single time. The genes are TRBV5-1 and TRBJ2-1; 13 nucleotides agree with TRBD2. V was pared by 1 base and J by 8 bases, with 9 bases of the junction left unmatched. The germline V gene has CDR1 SGHRS and CDR2 YFSETQ. This CDR3 spans 17 amino acids. CDR3 DNA sequence: TGCGCCAGCAGCTTGTCTCGAGGACTAGCGGGAGTATATGAGCAGTTCTTC. Translation: CASSLSRGLAGVYEQFF.

The chain has TRBV28 and TRBJ1-1, with D possibly being TRBD1 (6 bases). The CDR3 is 13 residues long. Germline-derived CDR1 and CDR2 are MDHEN and SYDVKM. V was clipped by 1 base and J by 8 bases, with 11 bases between them. CDR3 sequence reads: CASSLFPRGEAFF. CDR3 coding DNA: TGTGCCAGCAGTTTATTCCCTAGGGGGGAAGCTTTCTTT.

V and J are TRBV6-1 and TRBJ1-1; D gene uncertain. Trimming took off 2 bases at V and 5 bases at J, with 21 bases between the two ends. The CDR3 runs to 17 residues. Per germline, CDR1 MNHNS and CDR2 SASEGT. CDR3 in amino acids: CASSERWIGLKYTEAFF. The CDR3 DNA follows: TGTGCCAGCAGTGAAAGGTGGATCGGTTTAAAGTATACTGAAGCTTTCTTT.

The CDR3 here is CSAKSSYEQYF. CDR3 DNA sequence: TGCAGTGCTAAAAGCTCCTACGAGCAGTACTTC. This rearrangement joins TRBV20-1 to TRBJ2-7; no clear D. The CDR3 extends over 11 amino acids. Looked up from germline, CDR1 is DFQATT and CDR2 is SNEGSKA (reference sequence). The germline V and J ends were trimmed by 4 bases and 0 bases, with 4 bases remaining between them.

The CDR3 loop is CAWVPNRHGYTF. CDR3 DNA sequence: TGTGCCTGGGTCCCAAACCGGCATGGCTACACCTTC. J is TRBJ1-2 and V is TRBV30; D unclear. The V gene's germline CDR1 is GTSNPN and CDR2 SVGIG (reference sequence). The CDR3 length is 12 residues. V shed 5 bases and J shed 6 bases, with 13 bases lying between them.

The J gene is TRBJ2-7, the V gene TRBV30, with TRBD2 matching 8 bases. With V trimmed by 3 bases and J by 13 bases, 11 bases remained unmatched. This CDR3 has 12 amino acids. Germline CDR1 reads GTSNPN; CDR2 reads SVGIG (reference sequence). CDR3 sequence reads: CAWRRAGGTCYF. The DNA for the CDR3 is TGTGCCTGGAGGAGGGCGGGGGGAACCTGTTACTTC.

Points on this clone: At one boundary the junction diverges from the germline segment, which might be a read error. The chain has TRBV5-1 and TRBJ1-5; D may be TRBD1 (5 bases). Germline V gene data show CDR1 as SGHRS and CDR2 as YFSETQ. This CDR3 comprises 13 residues. CDR3 coding DNA: TGTGCCAGCAGCTCATGGGGGAACTTAAATCAGCATTTT. Translated, it gives CASSSWGNLNQHF.

This clone appeared a single time. This chain connects TRBV5-1 to TRBJ2-2; D call uncertain. Germline CDR1 is SGHRS and CDR2 is YFSETQ. This CDR3 spans 15 amino acids. The ends were cut back, 0 bases at V and 0 bases at J, with 6 bases in the middle. The DNA for the CDR3 is TGCGCCAGCAGCTTGGTCGCAACGAACACCGGGGAGCTGTTTTTT. Amino acids: CASSLVATNTGELFF.

The CDR3 reads CASSRDRDGYTF. The CDR3 coding sequence is TGTGCCAGCTCTCGGGACAGGGACGGCTACACCTTC. The rearrangement joins TRBV18 to TRBJ1-2, with TRBD1 identical over 9 bases. The CDR3 has 12 residues. Germline V gene sequence: CDR1 KGHSH, CDR2 LQKENI. Trimming removed 6 bases from V and 8 bases from J; junction bases left unmatched: 4.

The rearrangement joins TRBV5-1 to TRBJ2-5, with 7 bases lining up with TRBD2. V was pared by 5 bases and J by 4 bases, with 14 bases of the junction left unmatched. Per the germline V gene, CDR1 is SGHRS and CDR2 is YFSETQ. The CDR3 consists of 16 residues. The CDR3 reads CASRLSRTRDSETQYF. CDR3 nucleotides: TGCGCCAGCAGGTTGAGCAGGACTAGGGATTCAGAGACCCAGTACTTC.

The V and J genes are TRBV6-5 and TRBJ2-7; D call uncertain. The CDR3 has 14 residues. Germline V CDR1 and CDR2: MNHEY, SVGAGI. Trimming removed 2 bases at V and 6 bases at J, with 14 bases between. CDR3 DNA: TGTGCCAGCAGTTACGGAGCCCGGGCTTCCGAGCAGTACTTC. Translating it yields CASSYGARASEQYF.

V and J are TRBV19 and TRBJ1-5, with D possibly matching TRBD1 (6 bases). In germline, CDR1 is LNHDA, CDR2 SQIVND (reference sequence). The CDR3 consists of 13 residues. The V end lost 6 bases, the J end lost 11 bases, and 17 bases lay between the germline ends. The CDR3 sequence: CASSVTGTPAQHF. For the CDR3, the DNA is TGTGCCAGTAGCGTTACCGGGACACCGGCCCAGCATTTT.

The J gene is TRBJ2-6, the V gene TRBV5-1; D is perhaps TRBD2 (6 bases). The CDR3 is 17 amino acids. Trimming left V 6 bases short and J 0 bases short, with 16 bases between. The germline gives CDR1 SGHRS, CDR2 YFSETQ. The DNA of the CDR3 is TGCGCCAGCAATAAGGGCGGGAAGGTCTCTGGGGCCAACGTCCTGACTTTC. Its translation is CASNKGGKVSGANVLTF.

The chain recombines TRBV7-3 with TRBJ2-2, with 11 bases matching TRBD1. Germline assignment: CDR1 SGHTA and CDR2 FQGTGA. Trimming cost V 5 bases and J 5 bases; bases outside gene matches: 10. The CDR3 is 17 amino acids. The CDR3 reads CASSRTRDRGWTGELFF. The DNA for the CDR3 is TGTGCCAGCAGCAGGACTCGGGACAGGGGGTGGACCGGGGAGCTGTTTTTT.